Described below is a single T cell receptor (beta chain) sequence and its context. The target antigen is unknown. This CDR3 region has 15 residues. Per the germline V gene, CDR1 is SGHNT and CDR2 is YYREEE (reference sequence). The J segment lost 5 bases and the V segment lost 4 bases, leaving 9 bases of the junction unmatched. Data came from immunoSEQ multiplex PCR; TCRdb stores just in-frame clones and leaves some out. The repertoire holds about 26,000 clones, with approximately 78% as singletons. The sample is drawn from a study of stem cell transplantation in POMP-related autoinflammatory disease. Study details: Impaired MHC class I-dependent CD8+ differentiation was hypothesized from defective thymoproteasomes. CD8+ T cells were low and CD4+ cells naive-skewed before transplant.

Study results and caveats: In patients with PRAID, every analyzed T-cell subset tended to show lower diversity and higher clonality.

The rearrangement uses TRBV5-4 and TRBJ2-5; TRBD2 agrees at 9 bases. The specimen was CD4+ T cells from PBMCs, collected before stem cell transplantation. The source is a human donor with POMP-related autoinflammation and immune dysregulation (PRAID). The CDR3 region is CASSRRLAESETQYF. The DNA of the CDR3 is TGTGCCAGCAGCCGCAGACTAGCGGAGTCGGAGACCCAGTACTTC.